This TCR beta chain derives from a study of blood T cell repertoires in COVID-19. Study information: Samples representing acute and convalescent COVID-19 were sourced from the United States, Italy and Spain. Nucleic acid was either cDNA or gDNA, and it came from T cells, B-cell-depleted T cells, or PBMCs.

Here immunoSEQ multiplex PCR was the method, and the copy in TCRdb shows in-frame clones only, minus some. The data hold about 410,000 clones, with about 89% observed a single time. V shed 5 bases and J 5 bases; nucleotides not matched to a gene: 2. This CDR3 comprises 12 residues. CDR1 is SGHTA and CDR2 is FQGNSA in the germline V gene. Seattle patients were enrolled during active infection and followed longitudinally. The chain couples TRBV7-2 to TRBJ2-5, with TRBD1 matching 7 bases. The clonotype was recovered from a woman aged 40 to 55 with COVID-19, enrolled during active disease. The specimen sequenced was peripheral blood. The CDR3 is CASSVDRETQYF. CDR3 sequence (DNA): TGTGCCAGCAGCGTGGACAGGGAGACCCAGTACTTC.